This note documents a single TCR beta chain sequence. This specimen comes from a study of T cell responses to AZD1222 COVID-19 vaccine. Libraries were prepared by immunoSEQ multiplex PCR; TCRdb keeps only in-frame clonotypes and omits some of them. This sample has 110,000 to 150,000 clones, with around 90% found just once. The study pooled second doses at about 4 or about 12 weeks. The ends lost 4 bases at V and 8 bases at J; junction bases unmatched: 5. The CDR3 runs to 15 residues. Germline V CDR1 and CDR2: KGHDR, SFDVKD. Source: peripheral blood, taken 28 days after the second AZD1222 dose. The sequence was collected from an adult who received the AZD1222 COVID-19 vaccine. The chain combines TRBV24-1 with TRBJ2-1; 12 nucleotides match TRBD2. CDR3 coding DNA: TGTGCCACCAGTGACCTAGCGGGGGGGAAAGATGAGCAGTTCTTC. This gives the protein CATSDLAGGKDEQFF.